This TCR beta chain came from a study of T cells in localized non-small cell lung cancer. Study-wide results and caveats: Detection in adjacent lung was observed for a median roughly 57 of the top 100 tumor clones. Longer overall survival was linked to higher blood T cell density. Compared with tumor, uninvolved adjacent lung displayed greater T cell clonality, ranking highest overall.

Looked up from germline, CDR1 is MNHEY and CDR2 is SVGAGI. Trimming stripped 4 bases from V and 2 bases from J, with 11 bases between. This CDR3 is 14 amino acids long. Some clones are missing from TCRdb's copy, which holds only in-frame ones; the method was immunoSEQ multiplex PCR. Of approximately 83,000 clones in the sample, just over 90% are singletons; the top ten hold 4.1%. Regarding this clone: The antigen remains unidentified.

The sequenced sample was PBMCs, obtained before any cancer treatment. The sequence came from a woman aged 35 to 70 with stage II squamous cell lung carcinoma. The chain couples TRBV6-5 to TRBJ1-2; no definite D call. The CDR3 nucleotides read TGTGCCAGCAGTTCCCACACGGCAAACTATGGCTACACCTTC. It codes for CASSSHTANYGYTF.